The rows below give T cell receptor beta chains drawn from one sample of a study of graft-versus-host responses after intestinal transplantation. Their antigens are not known. The data were produced by immunoSEQ multiplex PCR, yet TCRdb's version contains in-frame clones alone and is incomplete. The sample lists roughly 97,000 clones; roughly 87% were seen once. The input for sequencing was unstimulated CD4+ T cells sorted from spleen or lymph node cells, taken before intestinal transplant. The receptors derive from a human donor who received an intestinal transplant. The CDR3 runs from the conserved cysteine through the conserved F or W. A D gene is named only where the DNA matches it firmly. Size tells how often a clone was seen (once, few, many) or the class of an expanded clone, and some rows leave it out.

>15|TRBV7-9|TRBD2|NA|TRBJ2-5
CASSLLLAQQETQYF
TGTGCCAGCAGCTTACTACTAGCGCAGCAAGAGACCCAGTACTTC
>14|TRBV6-1|NA|NA|TRBJ1-1
CASRTSDRFTEAFF
TGTGCCAGCAGGACCTCCGACAGGTTCACTGAAGCTTTCTTT
>16|TRBV6-5|TRBD1|NA|TRBJ1-6
CASSYSRQGAISPLHF
TGTGCCAGCAGTTACTCGAGACAGGGGGCTATTTCACCCCTCCACTTT
>14|TRBV5-1|NA|NA|TRBJ1-1
CASSLEGRDDEAFF
TGCGCCAGCAGCTTGGAGGGACGGGATGACGAAGCTTTCTTT
>15|TRBV18|NA|NA|TRBJ1-3
CASSPSLFSGNTIYF
TGTGCCAGCTCACCAAGTTTATTCTCTGGAAACACCATATATTTT
>16|TRBV30|TRBD2|NA|TRBJ2-1
CACDFFLAGGPGEQFF
TGTGCCTGCGATTTTTTCCTAGCGGGAGGGCCCGGTGAGCAGTTCTTC
>14|TRBV30|NA|NA|TRBJ2-1
CAWIRGGEHNEQFF
TGTGCCTGGATCAGGGGTGGGGAACACAATGAGCAGTTCTTC
>13|TRBV19|NA|NA|TRBJ2-4
CASRGRGIGIQYF
TGTGCCAGTAGGGGCCGGGGGATCGGCATTCAGTACTTC
>14|TRBV7-6|NA|NA|TRBJ1-3
CASSLESSGNTIYF
TGTGCCAGCAGCTTAGAGAGCTCTGGAAACACCATATATTTT
>14|TRBV2|NA|NA|TRBJ2-1
CASQGDTTYNEQFF
TGTGCCTCCCAGGGAGATACCACCTACAATGAGCAGTTCTTC
>19|TRBV19|TRBD2|NA|TRBJ2-3
CASSQGTSGGAWNTDTQYF
TGTGCCAGTAGTCAAGGGACTAGCGGGGGGGCCTGGAACACAGATACGCAGTATTTT
>13|TRBV6-6|TRBD1|NA|TRBJ1-2
CASRRTGDYGYTF
TGTGCCAGCAGGAGGACAGGGGACTATGGCTACACCTTC
>15|TRBV7-9|NA|NA|TRBJ2-5
CASSLGRGDQETQYF
TGTGCCAGCAGCTTAGGGCGCGGGGATCAAGAGACCCAGTACTTC
>16|TRBV5-1|TRBD2|NA|TRBJ2-7
CASSLFGGGGSYEQYF
TGCGCCAGCAGCTTGTTTGGTGGGGGGGGCTCCTACGAGCAGTACTTC
>15|TRBV7-9|NA|once|TRBJ1-6
CASSNRGDGDSPLHF
TGTGCCAGCTCTAATAGAGGGGACGGAGATTCACCCCTCCACTTT
>10|TRBV29-1|NA|NA|TRBJ1-1
CSVTPTEAFF
TGCAGCGTAACCCCCACTGAAGCTTTCTTT
>13|TRBV11-2|NA|NA|TRBJ1-2
CAVRAQVNYGYTF
TGTGCCGTTAGGGCACAAGTTAACTATGGCTACACCTTC
>13|TRBV12-5|TRBD1|NA|TRBJ2-7
CASGLQGASEQYF
TGTGCTAGTGGTTTGCAGGGGGCGAGCGAGCAGTACTTC
>14|TRBV10-2|NA|once|TRBJ1-1
CASSERGGNTEAFF
TGCGCCAGCAGTGAGAGGGGGGGGAACACTGAAGCTTTCTTT
>11|TRBV9|NA|NA|TRBJ1-2
CASSRDYGYTF
TGTGCCAGCAGCAGGGACTATGGCTACACCTTC
>15|TRBV15|NA|NA|TRBJ2-7
CATSREAPYSHEQYF
TGTGCCACCAGCAGAGAGGCGCCTTACTCCCACGAGCAGTACTTC
>17|TRBV4-1|NA|NA|TRBJ2-1
CASSQDLENSFDNEQFF
TGCGCCAGCAGCCAAGATCTGGAGAACTCGTTTGACAATGAGCAGTTCTTC
>15|TRBV14|NA|NA|TRBJ2-7
CASSQGTGSSYEQYF
TGTGCCAGCAGCCAAGGTACAGGGTCATCCTACGAGCAGTACTTC
>14|TRBV6-5|NA|NA|TRBJ1-4
CASSYAGPNEKLFF
TGTGCCAGCAGTTACGCCGGCCCCAATGAAAAACTGTTTTTT
>16|TRBV4-1|NA|NA|TRBJ2-3
CASSQARLSSTDTQYF
TGCGCCAGCAGCCAAGCTAGGCTATCTAGCACAGATACGCAGTATTTT
>15|TRBV7-9|TRBD1|NA|TRBJ2-1
CASSFSGTGGDEQFF
TGTGCCAGCAGCTTTTCGGGGACAGGGGGAGATGAGCAGTTCTTC
>16|TRBV4-2|NA|NA|TRBJ2-1
CASSQGVASSYNEQFF
TGTGCCAGCAGCCAGGGGGTAGCGAGCTCCTACAATGAGCAGTTCTTC
>15|TRBV30|NA|NA|TRBJ1-1
CAWSVFGGLNTEAFF
TGTGCCTGGAGTGTATTCGGTGGTCTGAACACTGAAGCTTTCTTT
>14|TRBV9|NA|NA|TRBJ2-3
CASSVELEGDTQYF
TGTGCCAGCAGCGTAGAGCTTGAGGGAGATACGCAGTATTTT
>17|TRBV5-1|NA|NA|TRBJ1-6
CASSRIEGEPYNSPLHF
TGCGCCAGCAGCCGGATAGAGGGAGAGCCCTATAATTCACCCCTCCACTTT
>16|TRBV5-6|TRBD1|NA|TRBJ1-2
CASSRPGQSFGYGYTF
TGTGCCAGCAGCAGGCCGGGACAGAGTTTTGGGTATGGCTACACCTTC
>14|TRBV30|TRBD2|NA|TRBJ2-3
CAWIGAGGDRTQYF
TGTGCCTGGATTGGAGCGGGAGGTGACCGAACGCAGTATTTT
>15|TRBV6-5|TRBD2|NA|TRBJ2-1
CASSITSGGDNEQFF
TGTGCCAGCAGCATCACTAGCGGGGGGGACAATGAGCAGTTCTTC
>15|TRBV13|TRBD2|NA|TRBJ2-1
CASSARTSGYNEQFF
TGTGCCAGCAGCGCCCGGACTAGCGGTTACAATGAGCAGTTCTTC
>13|TRBV11-2|NA|NA|TRBJ2-7
CASSLGPYYEQYF
TGTGCCAGCAGCTTAGGTCCCTACTACGAGCAGTACTTC
>14|TRBV2|NA|NA|TRBJ2-5
CASSEIMAQETQYF
TGTGCCAGCAGTGAAATAATGGCTCAAGAGACCCAGTACTTC
>15|TRBV7-9|NA|NA|TRBJ2-1
CASSRGGTFNNEQFF
TGTGCCAGCAGTCGGGGCGGGACTTTCAACAATGAGCAGTTCTTC
>15|TRBV6-5|NA|NA|TRBJ2-7
CASRQLRTGTYEQYF
TGTGCCAGCAGGCAACTCAGGACTGGCACCTACGAGCAGTACTTC
>16|TRBV4-1|TRBD1|NA|TRBJ1-2
CASSPSEGQTYYGYTF
TGCGCCAGCAGCCCAAGCGAGGGACAGACCTACTATGGCTACACCTTC
>17|TRBV7-9|TRBD1|NA|TRBJ1-5
CASSSTNNRGRGGPQHF
TGTGCCAGCAGCTCGACGAATAACAGGGGGAGGGGTGGGCCCCAGCATTTT
>16|TRBV5-1|NA|NA|TRBJ2-1
CASSPPATSSYNEQFF
TGCGCCAGCAGCCCCCCAGCGACTAGCTCCTACAATGAGCAGTTCTTC
>14|TRBV5-1|NA|NA|TRBJ2-1
CASSLGESWNEQFF
TGCGCCAGCAGCTTGGGGGAAAGCTGGAATGAGCAGTTCTTC
>15|TRBV7-9|NA|NA|TRBJ1-6
CASSLGVRGNSPLHF
TGTGCCAGCAGCTTAGGGGTCAGGGGCAATTCACCCCTCCACTTT
>15|TRBV5-6|TRBD1|NA|TRBJ2-1
CASSLTGQGRGEQFF
TGTGCCAGCAGCCTAACAGGACAGGGTCGGGGTGAGCAGTTCTTC
>15|TRBV5-1|TRBD2|NA|TRBJ2-3
CATRLSGKSTDTQYF
TGCGCCACCAGACTTAGCGGGAAAAGCACAGATACGCAGTATTTT
>14|TRBV19|NA|NA|TRBJ2-7
CASSIGFGSYEQYF
TGTGCCAGTAGTATTGGTTTTGGCTCCTACGAGCAGTACTTC
>12|TRBV7-9|NA|NA|TRBJ2-7
CASSLLSQGQYF
TGTGCCAGCAGCTTACTAAGTCAAGGGCAGTACTTC
>15|TRBV5-4|TRBD2|NA|TRBJ2-7
CASSRRQREIAEQYF
TGTGCCAGCAGTCGGCGGCAGCGGGAGATTGCCGAGCAGTACTTC
>14|TRBV7-6|NA|NA|TRBJ1-1
CASSLGRGSTEAFF
TGTGCCAGCAGCCTCGGCAGGGGATCCACTGAAGCTTTCTTT
>13|TRBV6-5|NA|NA|TRBJ1-2
CASQTGTNYGYTF
TGTGCCAGCCAAACCGGGACGAACTATGGCTACACCTTC
>13|TRBV5-1|NA|NA|TRBJ2-7
CASSLDNSYEQYF
TGCGCCAGCAGCTTGGACAACTCCTACGAGCAGTACTTC
>15|TRBV7-9|NA|NA|TRBJ2-3
CASSYSGLGADTQYF
TGTGCCAGCAGCTACTCTGGGTTGGGGGCCGATACGCAGTATTTT
>14|TRBV5-6|NA|NA|TRBJ2-5
CASSLGGRGETQYF
TGTGCCAGCAGCTTGGGGGGGCGCGGGGAGACCCAGTACTTC
>14|TRBV19|TRBD1|NA|TRBJ1-2
CASKGTGGYYGYTF
TGTGCCAGTAAAGGGACAGGGGGATACTATGGCTACACCTTC
>16|TRBV6-1|TRBD1|NA|TRBJ2-7
CASSDPGQGASYEQYF
TGTGCCAGCAGTGACCCGGGACAGGGGGCCTCCTACGAGCAGTACTTC